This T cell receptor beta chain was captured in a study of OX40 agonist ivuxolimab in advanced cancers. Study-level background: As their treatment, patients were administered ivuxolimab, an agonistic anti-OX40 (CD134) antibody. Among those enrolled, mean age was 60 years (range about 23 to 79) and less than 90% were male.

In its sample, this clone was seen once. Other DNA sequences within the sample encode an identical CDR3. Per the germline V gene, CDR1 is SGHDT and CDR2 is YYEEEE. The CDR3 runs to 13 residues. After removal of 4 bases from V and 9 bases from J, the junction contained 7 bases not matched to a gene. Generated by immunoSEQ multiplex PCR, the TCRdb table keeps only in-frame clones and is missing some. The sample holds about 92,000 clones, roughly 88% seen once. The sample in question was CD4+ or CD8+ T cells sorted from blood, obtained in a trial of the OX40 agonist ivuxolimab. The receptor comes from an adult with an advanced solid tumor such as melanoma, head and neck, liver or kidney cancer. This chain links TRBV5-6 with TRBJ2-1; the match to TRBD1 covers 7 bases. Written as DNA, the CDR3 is TGTGCCAGCAGCCAGAAGGGGGCAGCTGAGCAGTTCTTC. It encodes CASSQKGAAEQFF.